This T cell receptor beta chain was identified in a study of graft-versus-host responses after intestinal transplantation. Study overall: Transplants given to recipients were multivisceral, liver-intestinal, or isolated intestinal.

Assay used: immunoSEQ multiplex PCR; TCRdb lists only in-frame clones, some missing. In the table there are some 48,000 clones, roughly 84% of which are singletons. Comment on this clone: Its cognate antigen is unknown.

The TCR comes from a human donor who was the organ donor for an intestinal transplant. Source: unstimulated CD4+ T cells sorted from spleen or lymph node cells, taken before transplant.

Here the CDR3 reads CASSQLSAFNEKLFF. The CDR3 DNA is TGCGCCAGCAGCCAATTAAGCGCCTTTAATGAAAAACTGTTTTTT. This chain uses TRBV4-1 with TRBJ1-4; D gene ambiguous. Germline V gene sequence: CDR1 MGHRA, CDR2 YSYEKL. The CDR3 loop spans 15 amino acids. V was clipped by 2 bases and J by 4 bases, with 11 bases between them.